The T cell receptor (beta chain) described here comes from a study of identical twins. Study findings and constraints: Weaker excess sharing between twins was seen in beta out-of-frame sequences. Insertion counts were lower in abundant cord blood beta clonotypes, a trend that memory repertoires did not show.

MiXCR, run by TCRdb on the 5' RACE reads, gives a single entry per CDR3 protein. The sample records 450,000 to 500,000 distinct CDR3 sequences, 13% to 15% being singletons. Details on this clonotype: The antigen is undetermined.

This CDR3 is 16 amino acids long. Germline trimming cut 4 bases from V and 5 bases from J; bases unmatched to any gene: 6. CDR1 is SGHVS, CDR2 FQNEAQ, per germline. The same sample was also used in a study of yellow fever vaccine responses in identical twins.

The clonotype comes from a woman aged 18-29 years in good health. The chain couples TRBV7-8 to TRBJ2-2; the match to TRBD2 covers 11 bases. The material sequenced was CD4+ T cells sorted from blood. For the CDR3, the DNA is TGTGCCAGCAGCTCTAGGACTAGCGGGTTTACCGGGGAGCTGTTTTTT. Encoded protein: CASSSRTSGFTGELFF.